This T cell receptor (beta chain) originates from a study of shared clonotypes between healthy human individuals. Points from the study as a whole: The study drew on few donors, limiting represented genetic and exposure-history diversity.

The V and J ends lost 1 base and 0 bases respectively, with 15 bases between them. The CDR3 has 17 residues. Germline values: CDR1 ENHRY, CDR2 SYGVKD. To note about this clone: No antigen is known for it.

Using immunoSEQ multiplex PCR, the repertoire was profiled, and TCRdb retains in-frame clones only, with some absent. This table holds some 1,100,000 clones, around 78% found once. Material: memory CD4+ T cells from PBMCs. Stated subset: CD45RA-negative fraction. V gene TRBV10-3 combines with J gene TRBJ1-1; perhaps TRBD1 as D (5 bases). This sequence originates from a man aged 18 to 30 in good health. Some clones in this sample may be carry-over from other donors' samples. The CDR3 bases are TGTGCCATCAGTGAGTTCCCCGGGACGGCCTTGAACACTGAAGCTTTCTTT. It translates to CAISEFPGTALNTEAFF.